The 5 T cell receptor beta chains given below trace back to one sample, sequenced in a study of glioma-infiltrating T cells. Using RNA template, CDR3s of TCR alpha and beta were amplified with iRepertoire arm-PCR. TCRdb used MiXCR to reprocess the multiplex PCR reads, holding one entry per CDR3 protein. The table includes roughly 190,000 distinct CDR3 sequences, 32% detected once. The sequenced sample was glioma tissue, nonneoplastic brain tissue, or PBMCs (not recorded which). The receptors shown here come from a human donor with low-grade glioma or glioblastoma, undergoing nonglioma brain surgery, or in good health (not recorded which).

In the case of this clonotype: A much larger clonotype is one base distant, so this may be a read error. CDR3 in amino acids: CASSIACLSTETQYF. The CDR3 DNA is TGTGCCAGTAGTATAGCCTGCCTCTCGACCGAGACCCAGTACTTC. The chain links TRBV19 to TRBJ2-5; unclear D gene. This CDR3 is built from 15 residues. CDR1 LNHDA and CDR2 SQIVND come from the germline V gene (reference sequence). With 1 base removed from V and 5 bases from J, the gap between germline ends came to 14 bases.

A few counts support this clonotype. This chain connects TRBV30 to TRBJ1-1; D possibly corresponds to TRBD1 (5 bases). This CDR3 region has 12 residues. With 2 bases removed from V and 12 bases from J, the gap between germline ends came to 16 bases. The V gene's germline CDR1 is GTSNPN and CDR2 SVGIG (reference sequence). Written as DNA, the CDR3 is TGTGCCTGGAGTCCTAATTGGGGCATGTCTTTCTTT. This gives the protein CAWSPNWGMSFF.

The chain carries TRBV12-3 or TRBV12-4 and TRBJ1-3; no clear D gene. This CDR3 comprises 17 residues. The germline V and J ends were trimmed by 1 base and 0 bases, with 13 bases remaining between them. CDR3 protein: CASSLGLVGRSGNTIYF. CDR3 nucleotides: TGTGCCAGCAGTTTAGGGCTCGTTGGGCGCTCTGGAAACACCATATATTTT.

The chain employs TRBV15 and TRBJ2-2, with 8 bases aligning to TRBD2. With 3 bases clipped from V and 5 bases from J, the junction kept 8 bases outside the gene matches. Looked up from germline, CDR1 is LNHNV and CDR2 is YYDKDF (reference sequence). There are 16 residues in the CDR3. For the CDR3, the DNA is TGTGCCACCAGCAGCTCCGGGACTAGGGATACCGGGGAGCTGTTTTTT. The encoded protein is CATSSSGTRDTGELFF.

Regarding this clonotype: Because it lacks the conserved phenylalanine or tryptophan at the end, this CDR3 is likely a read error. The genes are TRBV6-6 and TRBJ2-1; the D call may be TRBD1 or TRBD2 (7 bases each). The CDR3 extends over 16 amino acids. The V end lost 5 bases, the J end lost 5 bases, and 19 bases lay between the germline ends. From germline, CDR1 is MNHNY and CDR2 SVGAGI (reference sequence). The CDR3 loop is CASSPRGGELHNEQFL. The CDR3 coding sequence is TGTGCCAGCAGTCCCAGGGGGGGAGAACTACACAATGAGCAGTTCTTA.